The clone carrying this T cell receptor (beta chain) has just one count. What it binds is unknown. The data originate from a study of cytomegalovirus exposure and HLA in healthy donors. On the study more broadly: From donors who were HLA-typed, an early data release held around 85 million unique TCRs. Study-wide results and limits: A later analysis found that most CMV-associated TCR beta chains appeared HLA-restricted.

Germline CDR1 and CDR2: LGHNT and FRNRAP. Between the trimmed V and J ends, which lost 7 bases and 1 base, there was a span of 13 bases. The CDR3 has 14 amino acids. It was with 60 Vbeta and 13 Jbeta primers that the PCR ran. Here immunoSEQ multiplex PCR was the method, and the copy in TCRdb shows in-frame clones only, minus some. This sample has about 130,000 clones; approximately 80% occur once, and the top ten carry about 4%. The sequenced material came from PBMCs. The chain couples TRBV12-5 to TRBJ2-5; possible D gene TRBD1, 6 bases. This clonotype was sampled from a woman aged 40 to 55 in good health and CMV-seronegative. DNA for the CDR3: TGTGCTAGTGACCGAGGGGGAGTCCAAGAGACCCAGTACTTC. Its protein product is CASDRGGVQETQYF.